This T cell receptor (beta chain) was profiled in a study of beta chain features in type 1 diabetes. What was sequenced were expressed TCRB transcripts, since all of the isolated RNA had been reverse transcribed. Using immunoSEQ multiplex PCR, the repertoire was profiled, and TCRdb retains in-frame clones only, with some absent. The sample has hundreds of thousands of clones; around 15% are singletons. Findings and limits, study-wide: Shorter TCRB CDR3s, moderately but significantly so, marked every one of the four CD4+ subsets in Type 1 diabetes patients.

Trimming cost V 4 bases and J 1 base, with 7 bases left between them. CDR1 is SEHNR, CDR2 FQNEAQ, per germline (reference sequence). This CDR3 is built from 13 residues. Only a few counts were recorded for this clone. Its antigen is unidentified. The sample consisted of naive CD4+ T cells from blood. The clonotype was recovered from a man aged 18 to 30 with type 1 diabetes. This chain joins TRBV7-9 and TRBJ1-2; a weak D match, TRBD1 (5 bases). In nucleotides, the CDR3 is TGTGCCAGCAGCTCGACAGATAACTATGGCTACACCTTC. Translating it yields CASSSTDNYGYTF.